These 2 T cell receptor beta chains share one sample of origin, sequenced in a study of T cell responses to AZD1222 COVID-19 vaccine. Repertoires were generated with immunoSEQ multiplex PCR, while TCRdb's copy carries only in-frame clones and drops some. This sample has roughly 62,000 clones; about 74% occur once, and the top ten carry over 11%. Sequencing was performed on peripheral blood, taken on day 0 of AZD1222 vaccination. The origin of the receptors is an adult in good health.

V gene TRBV27 combines with J gene TRBJ1-2; TRBD1 is a possible D gene (6 bases). V was trimmed by 5 bases and J by 8 bases, leaving 15 bases between them. Per germline, CDR1 MNHEY and CDR2 SMNVEV (reference sequence). This CDR3 is 13 amino acids long. CDR3 in DNA: TGTGCCAGCAGTAGGACAGCTATTGAGGGCTACACCTTC. Protein sequence: CASSRTAIEGYTF.

The chain is built from TRBV24-1 and TRBJ2-1; 11 bases fit TRBD2. CDR1 and CDR2 (germline): KGHDR, SFDVKD. The length of the CDR3 is 16 residues. The V gene end was trimmed by 3 bases and the J gene end by 6 bases; junction bases not matched to a gene: 6. CDR3 nucleotide sequence: TGTGCCACCAGTGATCGTCTAGCGGGGGGTGGCAATGAGCAGTTCTTC. This encodes CATSDRLAGGGNEQFF.